This TCR beta chain was documented in a study of OX40 agonist ivuxolimab in advanced cancers. Profiled with immunoSEQ multiplex PCR; TCRdb holds only in-frame clones, not every one. This repertoire shows about 98,000 clones, around nine tenths found once; its top ten account for around 0.52%. Study-level points and caveats: A proportion of nonresponders additionally exhibited low normalized T-cell clonal expansion. Dosing at 0.1 to 3.0 mg/kg was accompanied by clonal expansion of CD4+ and CD8+ blood T cells by week 6.

V lost 6 bases and J 7 bases, leaving 13 bases between the germline ends. Per the germline V gene, CDR1 is MNHEY and CDR2 is SMNVEV (reference sequence). This CDR3 has 13 residues. With regard to this clone: Its target is not known.

This receptor was taken from an adult with an advanced solid tumor such as melanoma, head and neck, liver or kidney cancer. This specimen consisted of CD4+ or CD8+ T cells sorted from blood, obtained in a trial of the OX40 agonist ivuxolimab. The rearrangement links TRBV27 to TRBJ2-4, with a weak D call TRBD1 (6 bases). The CDR3 region is CASSPPTGNIQYF. The DNA of the CDR3 is TGTGCCAGCAGCCCCCCCACAGGGAACATTCAGTACTTC.